This T cell receptor (beta chain) is drawn from a study of blood T cell repertoires in COVID-19. This clone has just one count. Trimming left V 5 bases short and J 7 bases short, with 18 bases between. The CDR3 covers 15 residues. Per the germline V gene, CDR1 is LGHDT and CDR2 is YNNKEL (reference sequence). Repertoires were generated with immunoSEQ multiplex PCR, while TCRdb's copy carries only in-frame clones and drops some. The sample includes about 88,000 clones, more than 75% of them seen just once. Specimen: peripheral blood. This receptor was obtained from a human donor in a cohort sampled during active COVID-19. V gene TRBV3-1 (or the pseudogene TRBV3-2) combines with J gene TRBJ1-5; no clear D. The CDR3 DNA reads TGTGCCAGCAGCGAATTATTGGGGAGGGAGCAGCCCCAGCATTTT. Protein product: CASSELLGREQPQHF.